The 28 T cell receptor beta chains below were found in one sample sequenced in a study of tissue T cells after allogeneic stem cell transplantation. Time point described: mouse harvest day 14 after allogeneic transplant. Mouse grafts combined 10^7 T-cell-depleted bone marrow cells with 10^6 splenic CD5+ T cells. Here immunoSEQ multiplex PCR was the method, and the copy in TCRdb shows in-frame clones only, minus some. The profile shows under 9,000 clones, around a third of them singletons. The sample was skin. Receptors were obtained from a female BALB/c mouse given C57BL/6 T cells with graft-versus-host disease after an allogeneic hematopoietic cell transplant.

As to this clone: Genes here carry mouse names. The CDR3 end is not reached by the read, which stops 1 residue before it; the germline J gene fills it in. The chain joins TRBV3 to TRBJ1-4, with D unresolved. CDR1 and CDR2 from the germline V gene are SNHLY and FYNGKV (reference sequence). V lost 3 bases and J lost 0, with 5 bases in between. The CDR3 is 14 amino acids. The CDR3 sequence is CASSFQISNERLFF. Incomplete CDR3 DNA: TGTGCCAGCAGCTTTCAGATTTCCAACGAAAGATTATTT.

Remarks on this clone: Mouse gene names and germline throughout. The read ends 1 residue shy of where the CDR3 ends; the end is completed using the germline J gene. The chain has TRBV13-1 and TRBJ1-1; D remains unclear. Trimming took 2 bases from V and 1 from J, leaving 6 bases between them. CDR3 length equals 13 residues. Germline V gives CDR1 NSHNY, CDR2 SYGAGN. CDR3: CASSEPKNTEVFF. Partial CDR3 DNA: TGTGCCAGCAGTGAACCCAAAAACACAGAAGTCTTC.

As to this clone: Here the gene names and germline are mouse. The read ends 1 residue before the CDR3 terminus; that terminus is restored from the germline J gene. V usage is TRBV3 and J usage is TRBJ2-3, with TRBD1 matching 7 bases. V lost 0 bases and J lost 3; bases outside the gene matches: 6. This CDR3 has 16 residues. Germline CDR1 reads SNHLY; CDR2 reads FYNGKV (reference sequence). The part of the CDR3 DNA that was read is TGTGCCAGCAGCTTAGCGCCACAGGGGAGGGCAGAAACGCTGTAT. It specifies CASSLAPQGRAETLY. The entire CDR3 protein is CASSLAPQGRAETLYF.

This clone was detected a few times. Gene and germline names: mouse. The sequenced part of the CDR3 DNA is TGTGCCAGCAGCGGGACAGGGAGGGGCACAGAAGTCTTC. It yields the protein CASSGTGRGTEVF. The full CDR3 sequence reads CASSGTGRGTEVFF. The chain recombines TRBV5 with TRBJ1-1; 9 bases align to TRBD1. Read data end 1 residue before the CDR3 end; the end is taken from the germline J gene. Trimming cost V 5 bases and J 4 bases; bases outside gene matches: 5. CDR1 is LGHNA, CDR2 YNLKQL, per germline (reference sequence). The CDR3 runs to 14 residues.

Comments on this clone: Gene names refer to mouse genes. The read is 1 residue too short to cover the CDR3 end, so that end is filled in from the germline J gene. The rearrangement joins TRBV13-1 to TRBJ1-3; 9 bases are a match to TRBD1. Germline CDR1 and CDR2: NSHNY and SYGAGN. V shed 2 bases, J shed 0 bases, and the junction held 6 bases outside the gene matches. The CDR3 covers 17 residues. CDR3: CASSERQGGNSGNTLYF. CDR3 bases read: TGTGCCAGCAGTGAGAGACAGGGGGGGAATTCTGGAAATACGCTCTAT.

In this sample, this clone is medium-sized (0.01 to 0.1%). Gene names and germline refer to mouse. The CDR3 reads CASSRTAQDTQYF. The CDR3 bases that were read are TGTGCTAGCAGTCGGACAGCCCAAGACACCCAGTAC. The gene calls are TRBV17 and TRBJ2-5; weak D call: TRBD1 (6 bases). Read data end 1 residue before the CDR3 end; the end is taken from the germline J gene. V lost 5 bases, J lost 2 bases, and 8 bases lay in between. From germline, CDR1 is MNHDT and CDR2 YYDKIL. The CDR3 loop spans 13 amino acids.

Concerning this clone itself: Any gene name here is a mouse gene name. The read halts 1 residue ahead of the CDR3 end, with the missing end drawn from the germline J gene. The chain employs TRBV26 and TRBJ1-4, with 8 bases aligning to TRBD1. The CDR3 is 14 amino acids. Germline V gene sequence: CDR1 KGHPV, CDR2 FQNQEV (reference sequence). The J segment lost 7 bases and the V segment lost 2 bases, leaving 3 bases of the junction unmatched. The CDR3 here is CASSLRDRSERLFF. CDR3 bases read: TGTGCCAGCAGTCTGCGGGACAGGTCCGAAAGATTATTT. The whole variable domain, remainder taken from reference TRBV26 and TRBJ1-4, is NSKVIQTPRYLVKGQGQKAKMRCIPEKGHPVVFWYQQNKNNEFKFLINFQNQEVLQQIDMTEKRFSAECPSNSPCSLEIQSSEAGDSALYLCASSLRDRSERLFFGHGTKLSVL.

Remarks on this clone: The germline and genes are mouse ones. The CDR3 DNA, read in part, is TGTGCCAGCAGTTCGTGGACGGGCGTTAACACCGGGCAGCTCTAC. Its translation is CASSSWTGVNTGQLY. The whole CDR3 sequence reads CASSSWTGVNTGQLYF. This chain uses TRBV26 with TRBJ2-2; D is uncertain. The read terminates 1 residue before the CDR3 end, so the remaining end is supplied by the germline J gene. V lost 5 bases, J lost 2 bases, and 15 bases lay in between. The germline V gene encodes CDR1 KGHPV and CDR2 FQNQEV (reference sequence). The CDR3 is 16 residues long.

This clone has only a few counts. Mouse germline and gene names are used. The chain's CDR3 is CASSQRGGNTLYF. The part of the CDR3 DNA that was read is TGTGCCAGCAGCCAGAGGGGGGGAAATACGCTCTAT. V usage is TRBV4 and J usage is TRBJ1-3; a weak D match, TRBD1 (6 bases). The observed sequence ends 1 residue before the CDR3 terminus, with the missing tail filled in from the germline J gene. The V end was cut by 5 bases, the J end by 4 bases, with 9 bases between. This CDR3 has 13 amino acids. Germline CDR1 is LGHDT and CDR2 is YNNKQL (reference sequence).

This clone showed up just a few times. Each gene name is a mouse one. Coverage ceases 1 residue before the CDR3 finishes, and the germline J gene fills in the end. The V call is TRBV26, the J call TRBJ2-2; a possible D gene is TRBD2 (5 bases). This CDR3 is 16 amino acids long. Trimming removed 1 base at V and 0 bases at J, with 9 bases between. CDR1 and CDR2 (germline): KGHPV, FQNQEV (reference sequence). CDR3 protein: CASSLYWRSNTGQLYF. CDR3 DNA, as far as it was read: TGTGCCAGCAGTCTGTACTGGAGGTCAAACACCGGGCAGCTCTAC.

On this clone itself: Gene and germline names: mouse. The CDR3 end falls 1 residue outside the read, so it is completed with the germline J gene. The chain joins TRBV16 to TRBJ2-2; D remains ambiguous. V was pared by 0 bases and J by 4 bases, with 0 bases between. The CDR3 consists of 12 residues. Germline loops: CDR1 SGHSA, CDR2 FRNQAP. The CDR3 sequence is CASSLDTGQLYF. Incomplete CDR3 DNA: TGTGCAAGCAGCTTAGACACCGGGCAGCTCTAC. The whole variable domain, filled in from reference TRBV16 and TRBJ2-2, reads NAGVIQTPRHKVTGKGQEATLWCEPISGHSAVFWYRQTIVQGLEFLTYFRNQAPIDDSGMPKERFSAQMPNQSHSTLKIQSTQPQDSAVYLCASSLDTGQLYFGEGSKLTVL.

Note on this clone: Mouse gene names and germline throughout. The read finishes 1 residue shy of the CDR3 end, and the germline J gene is used to complete it. The V call is TRBV26, the J call TRBJ2-7, with 8 nucleotides matching TRBD2. With 2 bases clipped from V and 7 bases from J, the junction kept 4 bases outside the gene matches. CDR3 size: 13 residues. Germline V gives CDR1 KGHPV, CDR2 FQNQEV (reference sequence). The CDR3 bases that were read are TGTGCCAGCAGTCTGATGGGGGGGAGGGAACAGTAC. Residues: CASSLMGGREQY. The whole CDR3 is CASSLMGGREQYF.

By sample fraction, this clone is medium-sized. Gene names are the mouse ones. The read terminates 1 residue ahead of where the CDR3 ends, so the germline J gene completes it. This sequence joins TRBV13-1 and TRBJ2-1, with 11 bases matching TRBD2. The V gene end was trimmed by 9 bases and the J gene end by 5 bases; junction bases not matched to a gene: 4. CDR3 length: 13 amino acids. In germline, CDR1 is NSHNY, CDR2 SYGAGN. The CDR3 loop is CATGLGGDAEQFF. The sequenced part of the CDR3 DNA is TGTGCCACCGGACTGGGGGGAGATGCTGAGCAGTTC.

For this clone: Genes and germline are mouse. The CDR3 goes on 1 residue after the read ends, and that part is filled in from the germline J gene. This sequence joins TRBV12-1 and TRBJ1-1; a possible D gene is TRBD1 (6 bases). The CDR3 spans 13 residues. Germline values: CDR1 SGHSN, CDR2 HYEKVE. The germline V and J ends were trimmed by 4 bases and 0 bases, with 8 bases remaining between them. The CDR3 bases that were read are TGTGCCAGCTCGGGACAAGCAAACACAGAAGTCTTC. Translated: CASSGQANTEVF. The CDR3 in full is CASSGQANTEVFF.

On this clone: Each gene name is a mouse one. The read is 1 residue too short to cover the CDR3 end, so that end is filled in from the germline J gene. The chain joins TRBV23 to TRBJ2-3; no DNA check was done on the table's D call, TRBD2. Germline V gene data show CDR1 as KGHTA and CDR2 as FQNQQP. CDR3 length equals 17 residues. CDR3 amino acids: CSSSQNWGGAGAETLYF. CDR3 DNA, as far as it was read: TGCTCCAGCAGTCAAAACTGGGGGGGCGCGGGTGCAGAAACGCTGTAT.

In this sample, this clone is medium-sized. The gene symbols are mouse symbols. Read coverage stops 1 residue before the CDR3 terminus; the germline J gene supplies the remainder. The gene calls are TRBV16 and TRBJ1-3; D is perhaps TRBD1 (5 bases). Trimming removed 3 bases from V and 4 bases from J, with 10 bases in between. CDR1 is SGHSA and CDR2 is FRNQAP in the germline V gene. The CDR3 totals 14 residues. The DNA read from the CDR3 is TGTGCAAGCAGCTTCAGGGCAGGCGGAAATACGCTCTAT. Its translation: CASSFRAGGNTLY. The full CDR3 protein is CASSFRAGGNTLYF.

By share, this clone ranks as medium-sized. Gene names and germline match the mouse. The CDR3 extends 1 residue past the end of the read, so its final part is completed from the germline J gene. The chain links TRBV3 to TRBJ2-1; 7 nucleotides align to TRBD2. The V gene end was trimmed by 2 bases and the J gene end by 4 bases; junction bases not matched to a gene: 2. Germline-derived CDR1 and CDR2 are SNHLY and FYNGKV (reference sequence). The CDR3 has 14 amino acids. The CDR3 here is CASSLIWGYAEQFF. The sequenced CDR3 bases are TGTGCCAGCAGCTTAATCTGGGGGTATGCTGAGCAGTTC.

Turning to this clone: Mouse names are used for the genes. Read coverage stops 1 residue before the CDR3 terminus; the germline J gene supplies the remainder. This sequence joins TRBV31 and TRBJ2-3; D unclear. The CDR3 extends over 15 amino acids. CDR1 GKSSPN and CDR2 SITVG come from the germline V gene. The V gene lost 0 bases and the J gene lost 0 bases, with 10 bases spanning the gap. This CDR3 is CAWSLGKSSAETLYF. The DNA read from the CDR3 is TGTGCCTGGAGTCTAGGGAAATCTAGTGCAGAAACGCTGTAT.

About this clone: The germline and genes are mouse ones. The CDR3 goes on 1 residue after the read ends, and that part is filled in from the germline J gene. The chain combines TRBV26 with TRBJ2-4, with D perhaps matching TRBD1 (5 bases). This CDR3 comprises 15 residues. Trimming cost V 2 bases and J 1 base, with 10 bases left between them. Germline lookup yields CDR1 KGHPV and CDR2 FQNQEV (reference sequence). CDR3 sequence: CASSLQGRGQNTLYF. CDR3 bases read: TGTGCCAGCAGTCTGCAGGGTCGGGGTCAAAACACCTTGTAC.

About this clone itself: Genes and germline are mouse. The CDR3 is cut off 1 residue early in the read; its end comes from the germline J gene. This rearrangement joins TRBV15 to TRBJ1-1, with 8 nucleotides matching TRBD1. In germline, CDR1 is SGHND, CDR2 FRSKSL. V lost 2 bases to trimming and J lost 4 bases; unmatched junction nucleotides: 3. The CDR3 length is 14 residues. Incomplete CDR3 DNA: TGTGCCAGCAGTTTACAGGGGGCGGGCACAGAAGTCTTC. It translates to CASSLQGAGTEVF. The entire CDR3 reads CASSLQGAGTEVFF.

This clone turned up a few times. Gene names follow the mouse nomenclature. The covered CDR3 bases are TGTGCCAGCAGCCAACCGGGACTGGGGGGGGGTGAACAGTAC. Translating it yields CASSQPGLGGGEQY. The CDR3 in its entirety is CASSQPGLGGGEQYF. J is TRBJ2-7 and V is TRBV5, with 13 bases fitting TRBD2. The read ends 1 residue early relative to the CDR3; the germline J gene fills the gap. The CDR3 covers 15 residues. J lost 6 bases, V lost 2 bases, and 4 bases had no gene match. Per the germline V gene, CDR1 is LGHNA and CDR2 is YNLKQL (reference sequence).

About this clone: Mouse names are used for the genes. The CDR3 end is not reached by the read, which stops 1 residue before it; the germline J gene fills it in. The chain has TRBV26 and TRBJ1-1; D uncertain. The germline V gene has CDR1 KGHPV and CDR2 FQNQEV (reference sequence). Trimming cost V 2 bases and J 3 bases, with 4 bases left between them. The CDR3 consists of 12 residues. CDR3 bases read: TGTGCCAGCAGTCTGGATCACACAGAAGTCTTC. As protein: CASSLDHTEVF. In full, the CDR3 reads CASSLDHTEVFF. Complete variable domain (other parts from reference TRBV26 and TRBJ1-1): NSKVIQTPRYLVKGQGQKAKMRCIPEKGHPVVFWYQQNKNNEFKFLINFQNQEVLQQIDMTEKRFSAECPSNSPCSLEIQSSEAGDSALYLCASSLDHTEVFFGKGTRLTVV.

This clone turned up a few times. The genes are named according to mouse. The sequence runs out 1 residue before the end of the CDR3; the remainder is reconstructed from the germline J gene. The V call is TRBV3, the J call TRBJ2-3; TRBD2 matches at 8 bases. Germline assignment: CDR1 SNHLY and CDR2 FYNGKV (reference sequence). The trim removed 5 bases at V and 1 base at J, leaving 11 bases unmatched. This CDR3 is 17 amino acids long. CDR3 region: CASSPRLGRRGAETLYF. CDR3 DNA, as far as it was read: TGTGCCAGCAGCCCTCGACTGGGGAGGAGGGGTGCAGAAACGCTGTAT.

About this clone: The germline and genes are mouse ones. The CDR3 is cut off 1 residue early in the read; its end comes from the germline J gene. The rearrangement joins TRBV3 to TRBJ2-4; D uncertain. CDR3 length: 14 amino acids. V gave up 2 bases and J gave up 0 bases, with 6 bases separating them. The germline V gene has CDR1 SNHLY and CDR2 FYNGKV (reference sequence). CDR3 sequence: CASSLLGSQNTLYF. The sequenced part of the CDR3 DNA is TGTGCCAGCAGCTTATTGGGTAGTCAAAACACCTTGTAC.

This clone showed up just a few times. Here the gene names and germline are mouse. The missing CDR3 end, 1 residue past where the read stops, is filled in from the germline J gene. The chain combines TRBV1 with TRBJ1-5; unclear D gene. Germline V gives CDR1 NSQYPW, CDR2 LRSPGD (reference sequence). The CDR3 contains 14 residues. V lost 1 base, J lost 3 bases, and 7 bases lay in between. This CDR3 reads CTCSAVGFNQAPLF. CDR3 DNA (partial): TGCACCTGCAGTGCAGTAGGGTTCAACCAGGCTCCGCTT.

This clone is medium-sized within its sample. Mouse names are used for the genes. The CDR3 is cut off 1 residue early in the read; its end comes from the germline J gene. The J gene is TRBJ1-2, the V gene TRBV20; no firm D call. Germline V lookup: CDR1 GFQATS, CDR2 STVNSAI. The germline V and J ends were trimmed by 0 bases and 0 bases, with 2 bases remaining between them. This CDR3 region has 12 residues. CDR3 residues: CGARDTNSDYTF. The covered CDR3 bases are TGTGGTGCTAGGGACACAAACTCCGACTACACC.

Within the sample, this clone is medium-sized (0.01 to 0.1%). Germline and genes: mouse. The sequenced part of the CDR3 DNA is TGTGGTGCTAGGTTGGGGGGGTATGAACAGTAC. Its protein is CGARLGGYEQY. The entire CDR3 protein reads CGARLGGYEQYF. The V gene is TRBV20, the J gene TRBJ2-7, with 8 bases aligning to TRBD2. The CDR3 end lies 1 residue beyond the end of the read and is filled in from the germline J gene. Germline trimming cut 2 bases from V and 4 bases from J; bases unmatched to any gene: 1. The germline V gene encodes CDR1 GFQATS and CDR2 STVNSAI. The CDR3 runs 12 residues.

This clone was seen a few times. Genes here carry mouse names. The read terminates 1 residue ahead of where the CDR3 ends, so the germline J gene completes it. The V and J genes are TRBV16 and TRBJ2-7; D assignment may be TRBD1 or TRBD2 (5 bases each). The CDR3 covers 12 residues. In germline, CDR1 is SGHSA, CDR2 FRNQAP. V dropped 4 bases and J dropped 7 bases, with 11 bases sitting between them. This CDR3 is CASSSGTGEQYF. The DNA read from the CDR3 is TGTGCAAGCAGCTCCGGGACGGGGGAACAGTAC.